This T cell receptor beta chain is from a study of T cells after posttransplantation cyclophosphamide. Sequenced by immunoSEQ multiplex PCR; TCRdb stores in-frame clones only, minus some. The sample lists about 15,000 clones, over 75% occurring once. Specimen: memory CD4+ T cells sorted from PBMCs. The clonotype originates from a man aged 45 to 65 in good health, CMV-negative, and a related stem cell transplant donor.

DNA of the CDR3: TGTGCCAGTAGGGCCCGGGAGGAAGCTTTCTTT. It encodes CASRAREEAFF. This chain joins TRBV19 and TRBJ1-1; D gene uncertain. The length of the CDR3 is 11 residues. The germline V gene encodes CDR1 LNHDA and CDR2 SQIVND (reference sequence). Trimming cost V 6 bases and J 8 bases, with 10 bases left between them.